This note documents a single T cell receptor beta chain sequence. Sequenced by immunoSEQ multiplex PCR; TCRdb stores in-frame clones only, minus some. The table records 60,000 to 85,000 clones, about 91% of them present only once. The data are from a study of T cell changes during pregnancy in multiple sclerosis. CDR3 length: 15 amino acids. The source was peripheral blood, collected in the first trimester of pregnancy. V usage is TRBV21-1 and J usage is TRBJ1-1. TRBV21-1 is shown as a pseudogene. This TCR was sampled from a female donor with multiple sclerosis, enrolled in a pregnancy study. CDR3 sequence: CASSKVPPDGTEAFF. The CDR3 DNA reads TGTGCCAGCAGCAAAGTCCCACCCGACGGGACTGAAGCTTTCTTT.